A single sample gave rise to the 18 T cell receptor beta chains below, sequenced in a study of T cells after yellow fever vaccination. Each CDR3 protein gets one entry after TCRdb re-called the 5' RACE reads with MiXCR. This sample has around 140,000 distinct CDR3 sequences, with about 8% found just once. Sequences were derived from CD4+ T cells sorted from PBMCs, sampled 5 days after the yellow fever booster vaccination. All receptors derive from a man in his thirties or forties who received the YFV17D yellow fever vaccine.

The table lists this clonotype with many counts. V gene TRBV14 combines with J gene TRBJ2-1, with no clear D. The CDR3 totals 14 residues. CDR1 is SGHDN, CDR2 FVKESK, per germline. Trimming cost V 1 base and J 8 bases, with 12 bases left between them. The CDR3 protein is CASSQVDAYDEQFF. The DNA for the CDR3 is TGTGCCAGCAGCCAAGTTGACGCCTATGATGAGCAGTTCTTC.

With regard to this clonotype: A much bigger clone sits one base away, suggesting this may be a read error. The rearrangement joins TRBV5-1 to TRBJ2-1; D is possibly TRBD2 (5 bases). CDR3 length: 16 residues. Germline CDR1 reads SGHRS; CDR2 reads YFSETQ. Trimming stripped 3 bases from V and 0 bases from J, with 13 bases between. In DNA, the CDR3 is TGCGCCAGCAGCTCCCCAGCCGGGATCTCCTACAATGAGCAGTTCTTC. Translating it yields CASSSPAGISYNEQFF.

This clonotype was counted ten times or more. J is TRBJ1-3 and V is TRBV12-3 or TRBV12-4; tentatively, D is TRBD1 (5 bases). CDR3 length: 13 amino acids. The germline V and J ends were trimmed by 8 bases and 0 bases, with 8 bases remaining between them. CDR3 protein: CASDSTSGNTIYF. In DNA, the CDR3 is TGTGCCAGCGACAGCACCTCTGGAAACACCATATATTTT.

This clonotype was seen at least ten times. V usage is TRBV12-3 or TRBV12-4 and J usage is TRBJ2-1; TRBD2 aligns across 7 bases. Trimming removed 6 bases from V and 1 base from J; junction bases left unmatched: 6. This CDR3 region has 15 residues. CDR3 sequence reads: CASSMSGKSYNEQFF. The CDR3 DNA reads TGTGCCAGCAGCATGAGCGGGAAGTCCTACAATGAGCAGTTCTTC.

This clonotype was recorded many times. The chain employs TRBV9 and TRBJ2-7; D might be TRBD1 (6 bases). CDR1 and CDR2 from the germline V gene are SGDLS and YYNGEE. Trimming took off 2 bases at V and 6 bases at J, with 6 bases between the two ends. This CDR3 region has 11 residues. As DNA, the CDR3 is TGTGCCAGCAGCGTGGGGGCCGAGCAGTACTTC. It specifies CASSVGAEQYF. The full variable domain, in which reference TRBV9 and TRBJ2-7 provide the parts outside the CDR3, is DSGVTQTPKHLITATGQRVTLRCSPRSGDLSVYWYQQSLDQGLQFLIQYYNGEERAKGNILERFSAQQFPDLHSELNLSSLELGDSALYFCASSVGAEQYFGPGTRLTVT.

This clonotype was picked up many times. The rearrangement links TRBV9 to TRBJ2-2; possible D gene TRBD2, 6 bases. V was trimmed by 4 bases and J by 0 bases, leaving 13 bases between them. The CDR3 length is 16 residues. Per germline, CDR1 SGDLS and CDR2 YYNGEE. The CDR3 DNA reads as TGTGCCAGCAGCCCCGGAAGCGGGTCGAACACCGGGGAGCTGTTTTTT. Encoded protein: CASSPGSGSNTGELFF.

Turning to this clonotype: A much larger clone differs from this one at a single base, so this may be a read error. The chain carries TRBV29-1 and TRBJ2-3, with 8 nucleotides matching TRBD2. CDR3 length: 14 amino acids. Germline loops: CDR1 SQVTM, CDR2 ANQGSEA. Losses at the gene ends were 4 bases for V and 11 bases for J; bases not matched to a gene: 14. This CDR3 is CSVGSIAGWGMQYF. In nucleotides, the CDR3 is TGCAGCGTTGGTTCTATAGCGGGATGGGGTATGCAGTATTTT.

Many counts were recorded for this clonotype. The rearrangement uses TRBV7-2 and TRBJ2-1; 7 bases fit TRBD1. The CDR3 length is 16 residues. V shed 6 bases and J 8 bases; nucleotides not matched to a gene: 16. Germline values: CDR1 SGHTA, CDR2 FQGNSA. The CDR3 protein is CASSRTTGSLRDEQFF. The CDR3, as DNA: TGTGCCAGCAGTAGGACGACAGGGAGCCTTAGGGATGAGCAGTTCTTC. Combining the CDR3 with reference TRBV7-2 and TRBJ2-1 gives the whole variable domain GAGVSQSPSNKVTEKGKDVELRCDPISGHTALYWYRQSLGQGLEFLIYFQGNSAPDKSGLPSDRFSAERTGGSVSTLTIQRTQQEDSAVYLCASSRTTGSLRDEQFFGPGTRLTVL.

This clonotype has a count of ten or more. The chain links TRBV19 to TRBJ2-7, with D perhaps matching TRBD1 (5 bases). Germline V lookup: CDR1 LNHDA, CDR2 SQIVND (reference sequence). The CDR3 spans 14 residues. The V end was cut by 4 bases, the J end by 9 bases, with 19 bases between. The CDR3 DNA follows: TGTGCCAGTAGTACCGCGTACCAGGGCTCGGTGCAGTACTTC. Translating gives CASSTAYQGSVQYF.

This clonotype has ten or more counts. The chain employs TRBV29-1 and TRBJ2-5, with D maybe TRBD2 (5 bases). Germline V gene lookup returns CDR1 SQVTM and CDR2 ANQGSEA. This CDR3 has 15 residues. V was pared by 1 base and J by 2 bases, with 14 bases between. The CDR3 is CSVEAGSLVQETQYF. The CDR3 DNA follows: TGCAGCGTTGAAGCGGGGAGTTTGGTTCAAGAGACCCAGTACTTC.

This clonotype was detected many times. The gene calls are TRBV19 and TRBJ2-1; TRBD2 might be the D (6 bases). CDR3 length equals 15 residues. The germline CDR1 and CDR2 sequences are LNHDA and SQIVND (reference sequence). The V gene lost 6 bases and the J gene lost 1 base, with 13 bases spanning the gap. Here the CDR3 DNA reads TGTGCCAGTAGAGTCCCGGGACTTTCCTACAATGAGCAGTTCTTC. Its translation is CASRVPGLSYNEQFF. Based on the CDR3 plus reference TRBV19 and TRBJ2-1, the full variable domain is DGGITQSPKYLFRKEGQNVTLSCEQNLNHDAMYWYRQDPGQGLRLIYYSQIVNDFQKGDIAEGYSVSREKKESFPLTVTSAQKNPTAFYLCASRVPGLSYNEQFFGPGTRLTVL.

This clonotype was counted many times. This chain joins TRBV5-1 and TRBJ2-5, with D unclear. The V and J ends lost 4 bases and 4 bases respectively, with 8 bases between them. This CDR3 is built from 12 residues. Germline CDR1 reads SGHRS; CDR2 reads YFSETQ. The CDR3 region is CASSPNIETQYF. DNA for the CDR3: TGCGCCAGCAGCCCAAACATAGAGACCCAGTACTTC.

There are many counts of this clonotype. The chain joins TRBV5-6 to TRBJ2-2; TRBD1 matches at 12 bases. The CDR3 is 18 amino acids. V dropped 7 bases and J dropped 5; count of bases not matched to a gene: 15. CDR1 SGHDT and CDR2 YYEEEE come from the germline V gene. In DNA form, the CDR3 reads TGTGCCAGCGCAGAATGGGGACAGGGGGCTCCGGGGACCGGGGAGCTGTTTTTT. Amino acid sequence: CASAEWGQGAPGTGELFF.

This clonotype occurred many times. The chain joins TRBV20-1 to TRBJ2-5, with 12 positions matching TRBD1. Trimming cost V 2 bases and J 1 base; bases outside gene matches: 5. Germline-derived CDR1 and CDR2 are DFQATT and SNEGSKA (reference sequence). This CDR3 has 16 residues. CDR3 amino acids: CSARTPGQGAQETQYF. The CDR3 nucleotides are TGCAGTGCTAGAACTCCGGGACAGGGGGCCCAAGAGACCCAGTACTTC.

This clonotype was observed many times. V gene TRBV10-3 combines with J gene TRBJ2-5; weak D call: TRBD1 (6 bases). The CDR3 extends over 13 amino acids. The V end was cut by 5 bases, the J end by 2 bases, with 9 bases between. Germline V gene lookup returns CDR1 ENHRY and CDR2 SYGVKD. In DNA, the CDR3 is TGTGCCATCAGTCGAGGACAGCAAGAGACCCAGTACTTC. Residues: CAISRGQQETQYF.

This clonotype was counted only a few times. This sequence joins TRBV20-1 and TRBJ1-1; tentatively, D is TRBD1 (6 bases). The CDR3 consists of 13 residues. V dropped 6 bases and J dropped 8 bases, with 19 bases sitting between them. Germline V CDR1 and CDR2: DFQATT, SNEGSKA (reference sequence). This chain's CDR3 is CSAHQRGGGEAFF. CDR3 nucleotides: TGCAGTGCCCACCAGCGGGGAGGGGGAGAAGCTTTCTTT.

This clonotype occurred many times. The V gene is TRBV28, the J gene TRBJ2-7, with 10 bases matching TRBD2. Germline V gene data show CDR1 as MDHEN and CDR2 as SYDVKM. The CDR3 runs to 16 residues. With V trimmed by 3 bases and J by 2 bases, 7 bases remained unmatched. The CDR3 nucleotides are TGTGCCAGCAGTTTTGCCCCTAGCGGGAGCACCTACGAGCAGTACTTC. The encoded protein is CASSFAPSGSTYEQYF.

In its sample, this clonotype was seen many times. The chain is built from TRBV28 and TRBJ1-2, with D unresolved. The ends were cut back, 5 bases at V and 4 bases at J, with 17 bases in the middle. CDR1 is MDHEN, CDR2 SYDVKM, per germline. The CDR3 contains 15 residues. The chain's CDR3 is CASSPPASSFYGYTF. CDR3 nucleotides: TGTGCCAGCAGTCCACCCGCCAGTTCCTTCTATGGCTACACCTTC.